This T cell receptor beta chain was sequenced in a study of Graves' ophthalmopathy and Graves' hyperthyroidism. Study background: Peripheral blood sampling occurred at initial diagnosis, before any treatment.

The authors amplified TCR beta CDR3 regions, and they did so from RNA transcripts for repertoire sequencing. HTBI primers were used in a first-round RT-PCR, which preceded a second-round multiplex PCR. TCRdb used MiXCR to reprocess the multiplex PCR reads, holding one entry per CDR3 protein. Counted here are about 400,000 distinct CDR3 sequences, about 16% occurring once; the ten biggest clones make up about 1.6%. In donors with ophthalmopathy, activity was moderate-to-severe, with CAS ≥3, NOSPECS ≥4 and duration under 3 months. The authors diagnosed from clinical symptoms, serum thyroxine, TRAb, thyroid ultrasound and orbital computed tomography. This CDR3 has 15 residues. V was trimmed by 5 bases and J by 4 bases, leaving 15 bases between them. CDR1 is SGHRS, CDR2 YFSETQ, per germline.

This clonotype was sampled from a young woman with Graves' ophthalmopathy. What was sequenced was peripheral blood. This chain links TRBV5-1 with TRBJ2-2; D possibly corresponds to TRBD1 (6 bases). DNA for the CDR3: TGCGCCAGCAGTGAACAGGGTGCATCCACCGGGGAGCTGTTTTTT. This sequence encodes CASSEQGASTGELFF.